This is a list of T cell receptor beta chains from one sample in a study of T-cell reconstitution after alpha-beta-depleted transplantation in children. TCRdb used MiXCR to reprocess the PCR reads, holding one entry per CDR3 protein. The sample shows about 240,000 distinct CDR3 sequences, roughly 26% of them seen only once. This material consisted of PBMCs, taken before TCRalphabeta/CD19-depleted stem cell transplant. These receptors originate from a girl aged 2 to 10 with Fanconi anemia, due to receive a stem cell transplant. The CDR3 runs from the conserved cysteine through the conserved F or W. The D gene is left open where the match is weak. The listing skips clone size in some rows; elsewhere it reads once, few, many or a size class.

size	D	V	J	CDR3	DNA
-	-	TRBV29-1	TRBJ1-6	CSVGSSKNSPLHF	TGCAGCGTTGGGTCCTCGAAGAATTCACCCCTCCACTTT
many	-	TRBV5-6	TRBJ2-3	CASSLGDLTDTQYF	TGTGCCAGCAGCTTAGGTGACCTCACAGATACGCAGTATTTT
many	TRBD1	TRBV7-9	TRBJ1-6	CASSSTDRRTLHF	TGTGCCAGCAGCTCCACGGACAGGCGGACCCTCCACTTT
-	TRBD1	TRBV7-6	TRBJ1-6	CASSLRPGQGSPLHF	TGTGCCAGCAGCTTACGACCGGGACAGGGTTCACCCCTCCACTTT
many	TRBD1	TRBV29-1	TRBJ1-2	CSDEQGSGYTF	TGCAGCGACGAACAGGGGAGCGGCTACACCTTC
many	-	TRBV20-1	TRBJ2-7	CSAPRVYEQYF	TGCAGTGCTCCAAGGGTCTACGAGCAGTACTTC
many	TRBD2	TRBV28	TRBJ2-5	CASSVAGGTETQYF	TGTGCCAGCTCCGTAGCGGGGGGGACAGAGACCCAGTACTTC
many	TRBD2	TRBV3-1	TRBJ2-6	CASSQDRLAGVWRSGANVLTF	TGTGCCAGCAGCCAAGATCGGCTAGCGGGAGTTTGGCGCTCTGGGGCCAACGTCCTGACTTTC
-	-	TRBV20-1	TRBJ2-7	CSAQLTAYEQYF	TGCAGTGCCCAACTGACAGCGTACGAGCAGTACTTC
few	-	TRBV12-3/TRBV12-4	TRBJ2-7	CASALFGTQYEQYF	TGTGCCAGCGCCCTTTTCGGAACCCAATACGAGCAGTACTTC
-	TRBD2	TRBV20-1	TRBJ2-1	CSAREAGDNEQFF	TGCAGTGCTAGGGAAGCGGGAGACAATGAGCAGTTCTTC
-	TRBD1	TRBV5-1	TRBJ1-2	CASSLGGQGAIYGYTF	TGCGCCAGCAGCTTGGGAGGACAGGGGGCAATCTATGGCTACACCTTC
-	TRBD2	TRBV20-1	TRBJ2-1	CSASPTSGGRDEQFF	TGCAGTGCTAGCCCGACTAGCGGGGGGAGGGATGAGCAGTTCTTC
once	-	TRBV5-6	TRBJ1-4	CASSFLSGSGEKLFF	TGTGCCAGCAGCTTTCTTTCAGGATCAGGAGAAAAACTGTTTTTT
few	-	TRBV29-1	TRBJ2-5	CSVEGRLQETQYF	TGCAGCGTTGAGGGACGGTTACAAGAGACCCAGTACTTC
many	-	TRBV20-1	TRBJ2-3	CSATNPGHGHTDTQYF	TGCAGTGCTACTAATCCGGGACACGGACACACAGATACGCAGTATTTT
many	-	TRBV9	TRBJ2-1	CASSVRGVPSNYNEQFF	TGTGCCAGCAGCGTAAGAGGAGTCCCTTCGAACTACAATGAGCAGTTCTTC
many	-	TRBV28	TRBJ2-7	CASSLGSFRSYEQYF	TGTGCCAGCAGTTTGGGGAGCTTCCGGTCCTACGAGCAGTACTTC
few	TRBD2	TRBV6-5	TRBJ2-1	CASSPPGLAGGPRNNEQFF	TGTGCCAGCAGTCCCCCGGGACTAGCGGGAGGGCCTCGGAACAATGAGCAGTTCTTC
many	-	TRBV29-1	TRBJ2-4	CSVARGAKNIQYF	TGCAGCGTTGCTCGGGGAGCCAAAAACATTCAGTACTTC
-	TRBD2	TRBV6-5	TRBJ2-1	CASSYDVGGPEQFF	TGTGCCAGCAGTTATGATGTGGGAGGGCCTGAGCAGTTCTTC
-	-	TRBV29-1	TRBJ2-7	CSVKTADYEQYF	TGCAGCGTGAAGACAGCCGACTACGAGCAGTACTTC
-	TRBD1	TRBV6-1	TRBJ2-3	CASRNPGTGNPDTQYF	TGTGCCAGCAGAAATCCCGGGACAGGGAACCCAGATACGCAGTATTTT
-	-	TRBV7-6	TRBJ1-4	CASSSRRQRGGEKLFF	TGTGCCAGCAGCTCACGCCGACAGCGGGGTGGGGAAAAACTGTTTTTT
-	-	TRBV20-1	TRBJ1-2	CSARQRPDYGYTF	TGCAGTGCCCGACAGCGACCTGACTATGGCTACACCTTC
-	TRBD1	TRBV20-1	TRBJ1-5	CSASRTGNNQPQHF	TGCAGTGCTAGCCGGACAGGAAACAATCAGCCCCAGCATTTT
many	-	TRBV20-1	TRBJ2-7	CSASEGYEQYF	TGCAGTGCTAGTGAAGGGTACGAGCAGTACTTC
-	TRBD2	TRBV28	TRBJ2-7	CASSLGLAGESRYEQYF	TGTGCCAGCAGCTTGGGACTAGCGGGAGAAAGTCGGTACGAGCAGTACTTC
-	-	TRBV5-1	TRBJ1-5	CASKLGIREGNQPQHF	TGCGCCAGCAAATTGGGTATAAGGGAGGGCAATCAGCCCCAGCATTTT
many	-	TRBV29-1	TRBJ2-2	CSVVWGRTGELFF	TGCAGCGTTGTCTGGGGGAGAACCGGGGAGCTGTTTTTT
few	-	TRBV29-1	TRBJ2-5	CSVGQGEETQYF	TGCAGCGTGGGACAAGGCGAAGAGACCCAGTACTTC
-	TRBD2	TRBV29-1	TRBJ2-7	CSVVLAGHEQYF	TGCAGCGTTGTACTAGCGGGCCACGAGCAGTACTTC
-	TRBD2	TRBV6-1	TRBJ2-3	CASSTGTSGSYDTDTQYF	TGTGCCAGCAGCACGGGGACTAGCGGGAGCTATGACACAGATACGCAGTATTTT
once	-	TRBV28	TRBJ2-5	CASSLPIDSRLQETQYF	TGTGCCAGCAGCCTGCCAATCGACAGCCGACTTCAAGAGACCCAGTACTTC
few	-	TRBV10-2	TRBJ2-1	CASRSDNYNEQFF	TGCGCCAGCAGATCGGACAACTACAATGAGCAGTTCTTC